The source of this T cell receptor (beta chain) is a study of blood T cell repertoires in COVID-19. Trimming shortened V by 0 bases and J by 1 base, and 4 bases separated the two germline ends. The CDR3 sequence is 14 residues long. The germline V gene has CDR1 SGDLS and CDR2 YYNGEE. Using immunoSEQ multiplex PCR, the repertoire was profiled, and TCRdb retains in-frame clones only, with some absent. The sample shows 470,000 or so clones, nearly 90% of them seen only once. The chain recombines TRBV9 with TRBJ1-4; D uncertain. The sequence was obtained from a woman aged 18 to 35 with acute COVID-19. What was sequenced was PBMCs or T cells enriched from blood (not recorded which). CDR3 loop: CASSVGRTNEKLFF. As DNA, the CDR3 is TGTGCCAGCAGCGTAGGTCGAACTAATGAAAAACTGTTTTTT. Drawing the rest from reference TRBV9 and TRBJ1-4, the complete variable domain is DSGVTQTPKHLITATGQRVTLRCSPRSGDLSVYWYQQSLDQGLQFLIQYYNGEERAKGNILERFSAQQFPDLHSELNLSSLELGDSALYFCASSVGRTNEKLFFGSGTQLSVL.